The sequence of this TCR beta chain was determined in a study of cytomegalovirus exposure and HLA in healthy donors. Study-wide results and limits: A later analysis showed that HLA-associated TCR beta chains had undergone more clonal expansion than equally common others.

Use of 60 Vbeta and 13 Jbeta primers characterized the PCR. The method was immunoSEQ multiplex PCR; TCRdb's version includes in-frame clones alone and lacks a portion of them. The sample holds approximately 100,000 clones, more than 75% seen once. In the case of this clone: The antigen is unknown.

CDR1 is MDHEN and CDR2 is SYDVKM in the germline V gene. CDR3 length equals 14 residues. V was clipped by 6 bases and J by 1 base, with 10 bases between them. Material for sequencing was PBMCs. The V and J genes are TRBV28 and TRBJ2-1; D unclear. The TCR comes from a man aged 25-45 years in good health and CMV-seropositive. CDR3 bases: TGTGCCAGCAGATTGACTGCATCCTACAATGAGCAGTTCTTC. This encodes CASRLTASYNEQFF.